The source of this T cell receptor beta chain is a study of CD8 T cells in Susac syndrome. Whole-study results and caveats: It was in TEMRA cells and active patients that Susac CD8+ clonal expansion peaked.

Random hexamers were used to reverse transcribe roughly 0.5 to 1 ug of RNA. Multiplex immunoSEQ PCR targeted 54 Vbeta and 13 Jbeta TCR beta segments. One entry per CDR3 protein results from TCRdb running MiXCR on the immunoSEQ multiplex PCR reads. The table has around 130,000 distinct CDR3 sequences, roughly 94% seen once. The authors carried out high-throughput sequencing of TCR beta. They applied it to CD8+ and CD4+ T cells obtained from blood. TEMRA cells were FACS-enriched, while CD8+ and CD4+ T cells were negatively isolated. About this clonotype: Its specificity is not known.

CDR1 SGDLS and CDR2 YYNGEE come from the germline V gene. This CDR3 has 14 amino acids. V dropped 0 bases and J dropped 10; count of bases not matched to a gene: 6. V gene TRBV9 combines with J gene TRBJ1-4; the match to TRBD1 covers 7 bases. The clonotype comes from a human donor with Susac syndrome. Sequencing input: CD8+ T cells from PBMCs. The CDR3 bases are TGTGCCAGCAGCGTAGGAGGGGGCGAAGGAAAACTGTTTTTT. Amino acids: CASSVGGGEGKLFF.